The 14 T cell receptor beta chains reported below all come from one sample, sequenced in a study of T-cell reconstitution after alpha-beta-depleted transplantation in children. Unique molecular identifiers were used in preparing the TCRbeta library. TCRdb analysed the PCR reads with MiXCR anew, one entry per CDR3 protein. In the table there are 500,000 or so distinct CDR3 sequences, approximately 32% of which are singletons. Sample: PBMCs from the stem cell graft donor, taken from the stem cell graft. The receptor source for this set is a human donor who donated a stem cell graft to a child with aplastic anemia.

This clonotype was found a few times. V usage is TRBV20-1 and J usage is TRBJ1-5; D is undetermined. The ends were cut back, 3 bases at V and 0 bases at J, with 9 bases in the middle. The CDR3 extends over 14 amino acids. CDR1 and CDR2 (germline): DFQATT, SNEGSKA (reference sequence). The CDR3 is CSASTDTSNQPQHF. As DNA, the CDR3 is TGCAGTGCTAGTACAGATACTAGCAATCAGCCCCAGCATTTT.

The chain joins TRBV6-2 or TRBV6-3 to TRBJ1-1, with D uncertain. Germline CDR1 reads MNHEY; CDR2 reads SVGEGT. The CDR3 is made up of 12 amino acids. With 6 bases removed from V and 3 bases from J, the gap between germline ends came to 8 bases. In DNA form, the CDR3 reads TGTGCCAGCAGCCACACTTACACTGAAGCTTTCTTT. Translated: CASSHTYTEAFF.

This clonotype has a count of ten or more. The V call is TRBV28, the J call TRBJ2-1, with a weak D call TRBD2 (5 bases). V shed 7 bases and J shed 7 bases, with 14 bases lying between them. Germline CDR1 and CDR2: MDHEN and SYDVKM. The CDR3 loop spans 13 amino acids. The DNA for the CDR3 is TGTGCCAGCAAGGAGTCGGGGTGGAATGAGCAGTTCTTC. Residues: CASKESGWNEQFF.

The V gene is TRBV7-6, the J gene TRBJ2-1, with TRBD2 as a possible D gene (6 bases). V gave up 5 bases and J gave up 6 bases, with 11 bases separating them. Germline loops: CDR1 SGHVS, CDR2 FNYEAQ. This CDR3 comprises 13 residues. The CDR3 coding sequence is TGTGCCAGCAGCGCGGGACTCACCAATGAGCAGTTCTTC. As protein: CASSAGLTNEQFF.

This clonotype appeared a few times. The rearrangement uses TRBV6-2 or TRBV6-3 and TRBJ2-1, with D maybe TRBD2 (5 bases). V was clipped by 6 bases and J by 10 bases, with 10 bases between them. The germline CDR1 and CDR2 sequences are MNHEY and SVGEGT. There are 11 residues in the CDR3. This CDR3 reads CASRHGVEQFF. The CDR3 nucleotides read TGTGCCAGCAGGCACGGGGTCGAGCAGTTCTTC.

The genes are TRBV5-1 and TRBJ2-1; 7 bases fit TRBD1. This CDR3 comprises 15 residues. Germline assignment: CDR1 SGHRS and CDR2 YFSETQ. J was trimmed by 8 bases and V by 4 bases; bases with no gene match: 12. The CDR3 region is CASSDGQVGYDEQFF. CDR3 nucleotide sequence: TGCGCCAGCAGCGACGGACAGGTCGGATACGATGAGCAGTTCTTC.

This sequence joins TRBV7-7 and TRBJ2-3, with D possibly called TRBD1 or TRBD2 (6 bases each). Between the trimmed V and J ends, which lost 1 base and 2 bases, there was a span of 13 bases. In germline, CDR1 is SSHAT, CDR2 FNYEAQ (reference sequence). This CDR3 comprises 16 residues. DNA of the CDR3: TGTGCCAGCAGCTTAGGGACGGGGGCAGTCACAGATACGCAGTATTTT. This translates into CASSLGTGAVTDTQYF.

This clonotype has more than one count but fewer than ten. The chain is built from TRBV11-2 and TRBJ2-6; D gene ambiguous. The ends were cut back, 8 bases at V and 2 bases at J, with 13 bases in the middle. The CDR3 contains 15 residues. The germline CDR1 and CDR2 sequences are SGHAT and FQNNGV. The CDR3 DNA follows: TGTGCCAGCCGCGTCGCGGTACCTGGGGCCAACGTCCTGACTTTC. Translating it yields CASRVAVPGANVLTF.

CDR3 in amino acids: CASKDLLAGTSTDTQYF. The CDR3 region has the DNA TGTGCCAGCAAAGACCTACTAGCGGGAACCAGCACAGATACGCAGTATTTT. The rearrangement uses TRBV7-9 and TRBJ2-3; 10 bases match TRBD2. Losses at the gene ends were 7 bases for V and 0 bases for J; bases not matched to a gene: 10. Germline CDR1 SEHNR, CDR2 FQNEAQ (reference sequence). This CDR3 region has 17 residues. Full variable domain (remainder filled in from reference TRBV7-9 and TRBJ2-3): DTGVSQNPRHKITKRGQNVTFRCDPISEHNRLYWYRQTLGQGPEFLTYFQNEAQLEKSRLLSDRFSAERPKGSFSTLEIQRTEQGDSAMYLCASKDLLAGTSTDTQYFGPGTRLTVL.

This clonotype occurred once. This sequence joins TRBV28 and TRBJ1-4; D is possibly TRBD1 (5 bases). This CDR3 is built from 12 residues. Per germline, CDR1 MDHEN and CDR2 SYDVKM. Trimming cost V 8 bases and J 7 bases, with 11 bases left between them. The CDR3 sequence: CASRVGGEKLFF. CDR3 DNA sequence: TGTGCCAGCCGAGTGGGGGGTGAAAAACTGTTTTTT.

This clonotype was counted a few times. In DNA, the CDR3 is TGTGCCAGCAGTTTATCGGGCTCTAGCGGGGGCCACAATGAGCAGTTCTTC. This codes for CASSLSGSSGGHNEQFF. V gene TRBV27 combines with J gene TRBJ2-1; 10 nucleotides agree with TRBD2. CDR3 size: 17 residues. V was clipped by 0 bases and J by 5 bases; unmatched bases: 7. In germline, CDR1 is MNHEY, CDR2 SMNVEV (reference sequence).

This clonotype has just a few counts. V is TRBV12-3 or TRBV12-4 and J is TRBJ2-7; the D is unclear. V lost 3 bases and J 5 bases, leaving 5 bases between the germline ends. The length of the CDR3 is 11 residues. The CDR3, as DNA: TGTGCCAGCAGTTTTAGAGACGAGCAGTACTTC. This codes for CASSFRDEQYF.

In regard to this clonotype: At one boundary the junction diverges from the germline segment, which might be a read error. This chain joins TRBV4-3 and TRBJ2-3, with 7 bases lining up with TRBD1. The V gene's germline CDR1 is LGHNA and CDR2 YSLEER. CDR3 length: 15 amino acids. CDR3 protein: CASSPSDRVFDTHYF. The CDR3 DNA reads TGCGCCAGCAGCCCGAGTGACAGGGTTTTTGATACGCACTATTTT.

The V and J genes are TRBV4-1 and TRBJ2-7, with TRBD1 identical over 7 bases. CDR1 MGHRA and CDR2 YSYEKL come from the germline V gene. V shed 4 bases, J shed 5 bases, and the junction held 5 bases outside the gene matches. The CDR3 has 13 amino acids. The CDR3 region has the DNA TGCGCCAGCAGCCTCGACCAGGGGGACGAGCAGTACGTC. It encodes CASSLDQGDEQYV.